This T cell receptor beta chain was observed in a study of CD8 T cells in Susac syndrome. Study context: When their blood was taken, patients with Susac syndrome were therapy-naive, taking corticosteroids, or taking intravenous immunoglobulin alone. Study results and caveats: In Susac syndrome, the CD4+ T cell repertoires did not show clonal expansion.

This clonotype was counted a single time. As yet, its antigen is unknown. Peripheral blood CD8+ and CD4+ T cells were profiled by TCR beta sequencing. All included Susac syndrome patients satisfied recently defined diagnostic criteria for definite or probable disease. A quantity of 0.5 to 1 ug RNA underwent reverse transcription using random hexamers. MiXCR was run by TCRdb on the immunoSEQ multiplex PCR reads, yielding one entry per CDR3 protein. Of hundreds of thousands of distinct CDR3 sequences listed, approximately 94% are singletons. CDR1 is SGHNT and CDR2 is YYREEE in the germline V gene (reference sequence). The V and J ends lost 4 bases and 3 bases respectively, with 20 bases between them. This CDR3 is built from 16 residues.

V gene TRBV5-4 combines with J gene TRBJ2-7; weak D call: TRBD2 (5 bases). The sequenced sample was CD4+ T cells from PBMCs. This TCR derives from a human donor with Susac syndrome. CDR3: CASSRPGINSDYEQYF. In DNA, the CDR3 is TGTGCCAGCAGCCGCCCGGGGATCAACTCCGACTACGAGCAGTACTTC.